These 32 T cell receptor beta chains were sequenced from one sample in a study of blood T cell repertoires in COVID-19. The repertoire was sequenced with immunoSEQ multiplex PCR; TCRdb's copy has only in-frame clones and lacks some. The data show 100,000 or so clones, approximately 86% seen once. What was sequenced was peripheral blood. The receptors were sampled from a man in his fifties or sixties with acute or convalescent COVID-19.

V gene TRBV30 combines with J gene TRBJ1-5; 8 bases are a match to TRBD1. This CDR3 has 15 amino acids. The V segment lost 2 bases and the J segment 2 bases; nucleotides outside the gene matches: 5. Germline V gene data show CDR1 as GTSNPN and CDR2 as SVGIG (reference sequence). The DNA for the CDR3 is TGTGCCTGGAGTATCGGACAGGGAGGCAATCAGCCCCAGCATTTT. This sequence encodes CAWSIGQGGNQPQHF.

The CDR3 region is CASSQQWLDTQYF. CDR3 in DNA: TGTGCCAGCAGCCAACAGTGGCTAGATACGCAGTATTTT. V is TRBV12-3 or TRBV12-4 and J is TRBJ2-3; no reliable D call. This CDR3 is built from 13 residues. Trimming removed 6 bases at V and 5 bases at J, with 12 bases between.

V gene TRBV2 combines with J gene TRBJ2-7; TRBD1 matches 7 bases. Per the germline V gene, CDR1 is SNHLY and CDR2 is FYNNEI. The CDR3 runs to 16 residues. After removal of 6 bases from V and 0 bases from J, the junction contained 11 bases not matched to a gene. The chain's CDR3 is CASSLRGRGSSYEQYF. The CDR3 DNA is TGTGCCAGCAGCCTAAGGGGCAGGGGGAGCTCCTACGAGCAGTACTTC.

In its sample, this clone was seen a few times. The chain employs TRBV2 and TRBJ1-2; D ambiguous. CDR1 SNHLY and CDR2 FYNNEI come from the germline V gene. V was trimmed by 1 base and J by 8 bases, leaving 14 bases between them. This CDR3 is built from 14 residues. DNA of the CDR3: TGTGCCAGCAGTGAAGGAGGCCGATTTGGAGGCTACACCTTC. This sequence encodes CASSEGGRFGGYTF.

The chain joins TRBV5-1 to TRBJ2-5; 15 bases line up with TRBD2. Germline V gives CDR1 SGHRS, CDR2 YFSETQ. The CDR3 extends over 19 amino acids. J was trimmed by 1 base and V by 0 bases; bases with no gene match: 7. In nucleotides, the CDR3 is TGCGCCAGCAGCTTGGCCGCGGGACTAGCGGGGGGCCCCCAAGAGACCCAGTACTTC. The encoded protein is CASSLAAGLAGGPQETQYF. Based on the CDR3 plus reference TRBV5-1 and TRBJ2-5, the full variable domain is KAGVTQTPRYLIKTRGQQVTLSCSPISGHRSVSWYQQTPGQGLQFLFEYFSETQRNKGNFPGRFSGRQFSNSRSEMNVSTLELGDSALYLCASSLAAGLAGGPQETQYFGPGTRLLVL.

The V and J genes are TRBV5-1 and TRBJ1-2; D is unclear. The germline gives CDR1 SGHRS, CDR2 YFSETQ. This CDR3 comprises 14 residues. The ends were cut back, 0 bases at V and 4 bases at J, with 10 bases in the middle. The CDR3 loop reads CASSLVQAGYGYTF. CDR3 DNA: TGCGCCAGCAGCTTGGTTCAGGCAGGCTATGGCTACACCTTC.

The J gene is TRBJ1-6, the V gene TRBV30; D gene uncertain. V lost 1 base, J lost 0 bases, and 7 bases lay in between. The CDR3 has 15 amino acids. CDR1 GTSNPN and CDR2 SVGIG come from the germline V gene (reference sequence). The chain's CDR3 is CAWSDRYSYNSPLHF. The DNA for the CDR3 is TGTGCCTGGAGTGATAGATACTCCTATAATTCACCCCTCCACTTT.

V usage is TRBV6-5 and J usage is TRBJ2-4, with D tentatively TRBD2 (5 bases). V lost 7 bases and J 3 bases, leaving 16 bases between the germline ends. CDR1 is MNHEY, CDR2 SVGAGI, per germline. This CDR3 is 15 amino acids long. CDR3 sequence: CASTRRGWDKNIQYF. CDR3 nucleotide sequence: TGTGCCAGCACCCGTCGGGGTTGGGACAAAAACATTCAGTACTTC.

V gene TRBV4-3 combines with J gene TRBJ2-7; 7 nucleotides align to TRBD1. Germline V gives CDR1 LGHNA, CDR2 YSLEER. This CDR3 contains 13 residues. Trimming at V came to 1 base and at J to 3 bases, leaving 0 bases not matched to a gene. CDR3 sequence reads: CASSQGTGYEQYF. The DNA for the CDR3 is TGCGCCAGCAGCCAAGGGACAGGCTACGAGCAGTACTTC.

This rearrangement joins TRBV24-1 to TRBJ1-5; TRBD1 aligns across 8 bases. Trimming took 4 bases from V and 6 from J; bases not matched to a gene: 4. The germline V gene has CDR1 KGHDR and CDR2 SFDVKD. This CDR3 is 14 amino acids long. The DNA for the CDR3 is TGTGCCACCAGTGAAGCAGGGGGCGGTCAGCCCCAGCATTTT. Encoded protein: CATSEAGGGQPQHF.

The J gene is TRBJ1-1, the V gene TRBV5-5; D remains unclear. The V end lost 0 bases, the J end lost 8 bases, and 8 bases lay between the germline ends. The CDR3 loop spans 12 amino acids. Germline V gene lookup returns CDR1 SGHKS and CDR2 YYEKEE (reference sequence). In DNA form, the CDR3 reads TGTGCCAGCAGCTTGGTTCCTACCGAAGCTTTCTTT. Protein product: CASSLVPTEAFF.

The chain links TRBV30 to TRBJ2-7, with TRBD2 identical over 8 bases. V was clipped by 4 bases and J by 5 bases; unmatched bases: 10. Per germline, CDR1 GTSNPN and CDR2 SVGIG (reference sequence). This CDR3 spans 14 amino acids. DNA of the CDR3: TGTGCCTGGACTGTGGGCGGGAGGTCCAACGAGCAGTACTTC. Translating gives CAWTVGGRSNEQYF.

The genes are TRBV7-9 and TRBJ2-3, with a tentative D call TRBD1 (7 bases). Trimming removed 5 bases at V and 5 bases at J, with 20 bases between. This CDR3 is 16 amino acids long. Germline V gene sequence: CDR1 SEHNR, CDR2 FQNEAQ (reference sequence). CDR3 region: CASSPKGQEGGDTQYF. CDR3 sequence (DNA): TGTGCCAGCAGCCCAAAAGGACAGGAGGGGGGAGATACGCAGTATTTT.

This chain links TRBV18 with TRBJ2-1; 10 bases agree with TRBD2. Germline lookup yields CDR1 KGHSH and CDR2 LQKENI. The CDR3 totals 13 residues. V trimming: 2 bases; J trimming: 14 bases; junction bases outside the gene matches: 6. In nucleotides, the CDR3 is TGTGCCAGCTCACCAACTATAGCGGGAGGAGAGTTCTTC. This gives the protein CASSPTIAGGEFF.

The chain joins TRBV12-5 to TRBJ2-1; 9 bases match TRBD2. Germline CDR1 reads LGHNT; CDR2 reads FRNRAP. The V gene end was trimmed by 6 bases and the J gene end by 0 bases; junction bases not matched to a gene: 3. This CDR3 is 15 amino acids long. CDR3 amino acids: CASGAGLASYNEQFF. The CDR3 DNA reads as TGTGCTAGTGGCGCGGGACTAGCCTCCTACAATGAGCAGTTCTTC.

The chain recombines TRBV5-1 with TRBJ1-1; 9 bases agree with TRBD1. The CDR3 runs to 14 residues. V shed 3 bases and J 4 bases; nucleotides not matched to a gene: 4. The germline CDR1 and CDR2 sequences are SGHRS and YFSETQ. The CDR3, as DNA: TGCGCCAGCAGCTACGGACAGGGGAGCACTGAAGCTTTCTTT. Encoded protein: CASSYGQGSTEAFF.

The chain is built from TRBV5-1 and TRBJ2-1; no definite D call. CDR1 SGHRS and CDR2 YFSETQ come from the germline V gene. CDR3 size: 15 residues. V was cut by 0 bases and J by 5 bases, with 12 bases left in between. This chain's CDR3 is CASSLVPKTDNEQFF. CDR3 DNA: TGCGCCAGCAGCTTGGTTCCTAAAACAGACAATGAGCAGTTCTTC.

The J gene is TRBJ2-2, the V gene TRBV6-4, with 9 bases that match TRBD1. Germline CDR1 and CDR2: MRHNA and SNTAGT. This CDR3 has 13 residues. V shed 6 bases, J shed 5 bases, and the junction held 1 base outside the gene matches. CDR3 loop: CASRGQGTGELFF. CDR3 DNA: TGTGCCAGCAGGGGACAGGGAACCGGGGAGCTGTTTTTT.

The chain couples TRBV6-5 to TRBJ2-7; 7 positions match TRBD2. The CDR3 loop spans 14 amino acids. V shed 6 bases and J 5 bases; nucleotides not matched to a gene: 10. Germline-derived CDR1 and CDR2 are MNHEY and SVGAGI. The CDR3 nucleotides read TGTGCCAGCAGACAACCGGGAGGTGCTAACGAGCAGTACTTC. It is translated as CASRQPGGANEQYF.

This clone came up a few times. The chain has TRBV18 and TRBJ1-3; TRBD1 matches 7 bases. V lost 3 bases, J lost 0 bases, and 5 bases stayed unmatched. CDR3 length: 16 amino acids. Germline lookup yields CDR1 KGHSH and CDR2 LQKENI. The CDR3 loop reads CASSPSTGASGNTIYF. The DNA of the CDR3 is TGTGCCAGCTCACCCTCCACAGGGGCCTCTGGAAACACCATATATTTT.

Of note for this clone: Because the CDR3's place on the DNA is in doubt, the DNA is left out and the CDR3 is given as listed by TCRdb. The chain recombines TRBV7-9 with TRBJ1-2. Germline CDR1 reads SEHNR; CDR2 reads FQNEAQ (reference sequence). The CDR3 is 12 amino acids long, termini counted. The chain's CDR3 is CASSPDVGSGTF.

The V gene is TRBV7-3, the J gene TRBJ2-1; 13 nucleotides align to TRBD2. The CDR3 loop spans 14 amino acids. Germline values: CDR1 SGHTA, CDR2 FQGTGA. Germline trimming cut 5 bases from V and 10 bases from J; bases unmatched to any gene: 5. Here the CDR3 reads CASSGLAGAREQFF. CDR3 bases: TGTGCCAGCAGCGGACTAGCGGGAGCCAGGGAGCAGTTCTTC. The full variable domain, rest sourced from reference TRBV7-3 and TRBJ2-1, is GAGVSQTPSNKVTEKGKYVELRCDPISGHTALYWYRQSLGQGPEFLIYFQGTGAADDSGLPNDRFFAVRPEGSVSTLKIQRTERGDSAVYLCASSGLAGAREQFFGPGTRLTVL.

The CDR3 sequence: CASRLRTRRYSPLHF. CDR3 nucleotides: TGTGCCAGCAGACTTAGAACACGGAGGTATTCACCCCTCCACTTT. The V and J genes are TRBV6-5 and TRBJ1-6; D not certain. V was clipped by 6 bases and J by 8 bases, with 17 bases between them. The CDR3 is 15 amino acids. CDR1 MNHEY and CDR2 SVGAGI come from the germline V gene.

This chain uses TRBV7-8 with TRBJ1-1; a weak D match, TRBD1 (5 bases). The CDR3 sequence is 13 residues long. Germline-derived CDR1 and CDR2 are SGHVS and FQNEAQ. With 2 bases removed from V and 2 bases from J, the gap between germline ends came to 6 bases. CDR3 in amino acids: CASSLQGNTEAFF. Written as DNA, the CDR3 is TGTGCCAGCAGCTTACAGGGTAACACTGAAGCTTTCTTT.

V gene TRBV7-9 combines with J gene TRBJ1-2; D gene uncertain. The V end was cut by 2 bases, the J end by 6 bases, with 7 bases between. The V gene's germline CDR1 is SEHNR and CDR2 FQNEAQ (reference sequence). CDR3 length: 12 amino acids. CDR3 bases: TGTGCCAGCAGCTTACTCTTCGATGGCTACACCTTC. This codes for CASSLLFDGYTF.

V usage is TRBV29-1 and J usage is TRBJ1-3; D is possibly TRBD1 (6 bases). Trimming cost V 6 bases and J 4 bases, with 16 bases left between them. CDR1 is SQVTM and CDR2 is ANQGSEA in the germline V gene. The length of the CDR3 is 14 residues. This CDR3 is CSVSPDRRGNTIYF. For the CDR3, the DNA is TGCAGCGTATCTCCCGACAGGCGCGGAAACACCATATATTTT.

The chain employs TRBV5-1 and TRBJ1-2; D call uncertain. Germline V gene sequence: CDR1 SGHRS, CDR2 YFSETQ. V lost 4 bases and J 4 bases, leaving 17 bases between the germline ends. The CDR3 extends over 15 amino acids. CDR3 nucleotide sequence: TGCGCCAGCAGCCGGGAAGCCGGGTTGGGCTATGGCTACACCTTC. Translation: CASSREAGLGYGYTF.

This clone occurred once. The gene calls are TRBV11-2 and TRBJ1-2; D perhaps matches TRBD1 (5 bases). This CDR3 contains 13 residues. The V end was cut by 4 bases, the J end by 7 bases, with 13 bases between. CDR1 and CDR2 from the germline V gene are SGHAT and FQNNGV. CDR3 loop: CASSYGGGIGYTF. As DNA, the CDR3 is TGTGCCAGCAGCTACGGTGGGGGGATTGGCTACACCTTC. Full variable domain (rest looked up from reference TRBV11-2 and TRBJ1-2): EAGVAQSPRYKIIEKRQSVAFWCNPISGHATLYWYQQILGQGPKLLIQFQNNGVVDDSQLPKDRFSAERLKGVDSTLKIQPAKLEDSAVYLCASSYGGGIGYTFGSGTRLTVV.

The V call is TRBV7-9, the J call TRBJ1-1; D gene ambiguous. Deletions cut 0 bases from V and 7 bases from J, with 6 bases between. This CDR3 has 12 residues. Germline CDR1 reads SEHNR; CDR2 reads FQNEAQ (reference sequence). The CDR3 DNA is TGTGCCAGCAGCTTAGCCTCGGGTGAAGCTTTCTTT. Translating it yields CASSLASGEAFF.

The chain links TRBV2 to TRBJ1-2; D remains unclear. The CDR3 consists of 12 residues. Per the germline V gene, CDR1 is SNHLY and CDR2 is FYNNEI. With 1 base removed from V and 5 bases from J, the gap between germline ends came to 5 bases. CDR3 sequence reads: CASSEVSYGYTF. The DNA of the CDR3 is TGTGCCAGCAGTGAAGTATCGTATGGCTACACCTTC.

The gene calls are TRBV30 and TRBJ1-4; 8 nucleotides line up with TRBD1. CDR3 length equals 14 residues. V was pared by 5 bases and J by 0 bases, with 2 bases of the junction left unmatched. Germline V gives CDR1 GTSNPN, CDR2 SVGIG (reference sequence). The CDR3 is CAWGQGTTNEKLFF. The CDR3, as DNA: TGTGCCTGGGGACAGGGAACAACTAATGAAAAACTGTTTTTT.

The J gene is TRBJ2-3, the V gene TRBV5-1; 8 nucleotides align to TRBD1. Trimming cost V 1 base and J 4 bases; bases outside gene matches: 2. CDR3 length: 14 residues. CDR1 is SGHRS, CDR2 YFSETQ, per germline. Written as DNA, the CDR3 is TGCGCCAGCAGCTTGCGGACAGGGTCAGATACGCAGTATTTT. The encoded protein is CASSLRTGSDTQYF.